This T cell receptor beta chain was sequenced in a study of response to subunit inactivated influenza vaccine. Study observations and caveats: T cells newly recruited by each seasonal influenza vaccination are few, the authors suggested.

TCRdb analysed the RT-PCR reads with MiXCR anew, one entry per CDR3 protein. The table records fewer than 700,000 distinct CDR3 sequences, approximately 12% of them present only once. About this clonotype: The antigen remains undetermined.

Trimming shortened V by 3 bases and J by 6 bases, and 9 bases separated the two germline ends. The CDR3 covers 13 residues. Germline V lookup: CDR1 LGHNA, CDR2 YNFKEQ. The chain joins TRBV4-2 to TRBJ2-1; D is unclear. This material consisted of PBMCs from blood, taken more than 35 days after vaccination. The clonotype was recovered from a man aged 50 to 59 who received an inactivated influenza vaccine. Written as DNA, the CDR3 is TGTGCCAGCAGCCATTCTAAGGTCAATGAGCAGTTCTTC. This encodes CASSHSKVNEQFF.